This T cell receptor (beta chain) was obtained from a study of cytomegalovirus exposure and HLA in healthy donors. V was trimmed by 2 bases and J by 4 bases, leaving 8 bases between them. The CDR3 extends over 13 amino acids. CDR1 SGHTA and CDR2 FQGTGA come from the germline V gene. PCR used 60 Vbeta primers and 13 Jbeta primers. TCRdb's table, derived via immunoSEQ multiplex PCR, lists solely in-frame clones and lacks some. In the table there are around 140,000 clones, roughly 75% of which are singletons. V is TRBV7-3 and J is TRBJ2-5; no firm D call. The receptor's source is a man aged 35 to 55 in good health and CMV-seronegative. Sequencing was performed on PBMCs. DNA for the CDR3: TGTGCCAGCAGCTTATCCCTAGGAGAGACCCAGTACTTC. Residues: CASSLSLGETQYF.